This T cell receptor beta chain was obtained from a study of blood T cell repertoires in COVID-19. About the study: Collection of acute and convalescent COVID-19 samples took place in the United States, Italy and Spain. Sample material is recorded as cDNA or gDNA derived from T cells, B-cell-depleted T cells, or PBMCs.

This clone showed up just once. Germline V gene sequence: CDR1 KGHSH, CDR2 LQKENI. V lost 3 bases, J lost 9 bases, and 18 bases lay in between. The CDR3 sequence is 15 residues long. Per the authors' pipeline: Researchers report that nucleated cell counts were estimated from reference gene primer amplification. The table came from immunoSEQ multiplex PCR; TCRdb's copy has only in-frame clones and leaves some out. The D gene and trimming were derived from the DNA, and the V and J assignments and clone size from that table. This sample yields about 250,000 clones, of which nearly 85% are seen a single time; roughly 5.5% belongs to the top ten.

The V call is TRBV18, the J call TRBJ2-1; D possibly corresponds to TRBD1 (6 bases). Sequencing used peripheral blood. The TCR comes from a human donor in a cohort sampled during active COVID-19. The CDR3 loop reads CASSPLGHLKGEQFF. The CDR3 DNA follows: TGTGCCAGCTCACCTTTGGGACACCTTAAGGGTGAGCAGTTCTTC.